Given below is one T cell receptor (beta chain) in context. Its antigen is unidentified. Germline V lookup: CDR1 LNHDA, CDR2 SQIVND (reference sequence). The CDR3 extends over 15 amino acids. The V and J ends lost 1 base and 5 bases respectively, with 15 bases between them. The entry originates in a study of shared clonotypes between healthy human individuals. General study points: Naive CD4 clonotypes overlapped across a handful of donors at approximately 5.3%.

The method was immunoSEQ multiplex PCR; TCRdb's version includes in-frame clones alone and lacks a portion of them. This table has some 200,000 clones, 80% to 95% appearing once. There were only Caucasian adults among the donors, and all lived in Nashville, Tennessee. A split of CD4+ cells into CD45RA+ naive and CD45RA-negative memory subsets was performed. The receptor comes from a woman under 40 in good health. Sequences were obtained from naive CD4+ T cells sorted from blood. Subset: CD45RA+ positively selected. The V call is TRBV19, the J call TRBJ2-7, with D possibly TRBD1 on 5 matching bases. CDR3 DNA sequence: TGTGCCAGTAGTATAGTCTCTAGTAGGGGCGACGAGCAGTACTTC. Protein: CASSIVSSRGDEQYF.